Each of the 20 T cell receptor beta chains below was sequenced from the same sample in a study of T cell responses to AZD1222 COVID-19 vaccine. Only in-frame clones appear in the TCRdb table, and some are missing; sequencing was by immunoSEQ multiplex PCR. The sample records 130,000 to 150,000 clones, about 86% being singletons. The sequencing used peripheral blood, collected 28 days after the second AZD1222 dose. The origin of the receptors is an adult who received the AZD1222 COVID-19 vaccine.

The chain employs TRBV7-2 and TRBJ1-6; D is ambiguous. Trimming removed 4 bases at V and 10 bases at J, with 8 bases between. The CDR3 extends over 12 amino acids. Germline-derived CDR1 and CDR2 are SGHTA and FQGNSA. The DNA for the CDR3 is TGTGCCAGCAGCTCATTGGGGTCACCCCTCCACTTT. Translating it yields CASSSLGSPLHF.

This clone was counted a single time. This chain joins TRBV14 and TRBJ1-3; weak D call: TRBD1 (6 bases). V was pared by 5 bases and J by 3 bases, with 14 bases between. Germline V gene data show CDR1 as SGHDN and CDR2 as FVKESK. The length of the CDR3 is 15 residues. The CDR3 here is CASSWVQGIGNTIYF. For the CDR3, the DNA is TGTGCCAGCAGCTGGGTACAGGGTATTGGAAACACCATATATTTT.

The count of this clone is one. The chain carries TRBV5-4 and TRBJ2-1; D is possibly TRBD2 (7 bases). CDR3 size: 15 residues. V lost 3 bases and J lost 1, with 11 bases in between. Germline values: CDR1 SGHNT, CDR2 YYREEE (reference sequence). CDR3 amino acids: CASSSGGQSYNEQFF. The CDR3 DNA follows: TGTGCCAGCAGCTCGGGGGGCCAGTCCTACAATGAGCAGTTCTTC.

This clone appeared a few times. The chain couples TRBV9 to TRBJ1-2; the D is unclear. There are 13 residues in the CDR3. Germline V CDR1 and CDR2: SGDLS, YYNGEE. Trimming stripped 2 bases from V and 6 bases from J, with 11 bases between. The CDR3 DNA sequence: TGTGCCAGCAGCGTGCAGGATTTCGATGGCTACACCTTC. Protein sequence: CASSVQDFDGYTF.

The chain couples TRBV5-1 to TRBJ1-2; 10 bases fit TRBD1. The V segment lost 0 bases and the J segment 8 bases; nucleotides outside the gene matches: 4. The CDR3 length is 14 residues. The V gene's germline CDR1 is SGHRS and CDR2 YFSETQ. CDR3: CASSLGTGGSGYTF. The DNA for the CDR3 is TGCGCCAGCAGCTTGGGGACAGGGGGGTCCGGCTACACCTTC.

The CDR3 reads CASVRAGESPYQPQHF. The CDR3 DNA reads TGTGCTAGTGTGAGAGCCGGGGAGAGTCCGTATCAGCCCCAGCATTTT. The V call is TRBV12-5, the J call TRBJ1-5, with D uncertain. The CDR3 contains 16 residues. The V gene's germline CDR1 is LGHNT and CDR2 FRNRAP. V gave up 7 bases and J gave up 5 bases, with 21 bases separating them.

The CDR3: CASSLRDSTQYF. CDR3 in DNA: TGTGCCAGCAGCTTAAGGGACAGTACGCAGTATTTT. V is TRBV7-9 and J is TRBJ2-3; 7 bases map to TRBD1. Germline-derived CDR1 and CDR2 are SEHNR and FQNEAQ (reference sequence). The CDR3 runs 12 residues. V shed 2 bases, J shed 8 bases, and the junction held 1 base outside the gene matches.

The rearrangement links TRBV5-1 to TRBJ2-1, with TRBD2 matching over 9 bases. This CDR3 region has 15 residues. Germline lookup yields CDR1 SGHRS and CDR2 YFSETQ. Trimming cost V 2 bases and J 6 bases; bases outside gene matches: 6. DNA for the CDR3: TGCGCCAGCAGCTTCGCTAGCGGGAATAGCAATGAGCAGTTCTTC. Translating it yields CASSFASGNSNEQFF.

The chain uses TRBV5-5 and TRBJ1-1; D is uncertain. The ends were cut back, 3 bases at V and 5 bases at J, with 17 bases in the middle. The length of the CDR3 is 15 residues. CDR1 SGHKS and CDR2 YYEKEE come from the germline V gene (reference sequence). The CDR3 nucleotides are TGTGCCAGCAGCTCCAAGGGTTATACTTTAACTGAAGCTTTCTTT. It specifies CASSSKGYTLTEAFF.

This rearrangement joins TRBV10-3 to TRBJ1-6; unclear D gene. Trimming pared 7 bases from V and 5 bases from J, leaving 12 bases between. The CDR3 is 14 amino acids. CDR1 is ENHRY and CDR2 is SYGVKD in the germline V gene. This CDR3 reads CAIIPNRDNSPLHF. DNA for the CDR3: TGTGCCATCATCCCGAACCGGGATAATTCACCCCTCCACTTT.

The chain links TRBV3-1 (or the pseudogene TRBV3-2) to TRBJ1-1; D may be TRBD1 (5 bases). The germline V gene has CDR1 LGHDT and CDR2 YNNKEL (reference sequence). This CDR3 contains 13 residues. Trimming took off 3 bases at V and 6 bases at J, with 11 bases between the two ends. The CDR3 coding sequence is TGTGCCAGCAGCCAGGGGAGGGGATCTGAAGCTTTCTTT. Protein product: CASSQGRGSEAFF.

The chain combines TRBV7-9 with TRBJ1-2, with 10 bases matching TRBD1. The CDR3 consists of 18 residues. The V gene's germline CDR1 is SEHNR and CDR2 FQNEAQ (reference sequence). The J segment lost 3 bases and the V segment lost 0 bases, leaving 10 bases of the junction unmatched. The DNA for the CDR3 is TGTGCCAGCAGCTTAGCTGGGACGGGACAGGGGAAGGACTATGGCTACACCTTC. Protein: CASSLAGTGQGKDYGYTF.

V is TRBV5-6 and J is TRBJ1-2; 9 bases fit TRBD1. The CDR3 runs to 14 residues. The V segment lost 2 bases and the J segment 5 bases; nucleotides outside the gene matches: 4. Germline CDR1 and CDR2: SGHDT and YYEEEE. The CDR3 loop reads CASSFPGQGYGYTF. In DNA, the CDR3 is TGTGCCAGCAGCTTTCCGGGACAGGGATATGGCTACACCTTC. The entire variable domain, with the rest obtained from reference TRBV5-6 and TRBJ1-2, is as follows: DAGVTQSPTHLIKTRGQQVTLRCSPKSGHDTVSWYQQALGQGPQFIFQYYEEEERQRGNFPDRFSGHQFPNYSSELNVNALLLGDSALYLCASSFPGQGYGYTFGSGTRLTVV.

The V call is TRBV5-1, the J call TRBJ1-2; D not certain. This CDR3 has 15 amino acids. The V gene's germline CDR1 is SGHRS and CDR2 YFSETQ. Trimming removed 0 bases from V and 2 bases from J, with 11 bases in between. The CDR3 loop reads CASSLGRSGNYGYTF. CDR3 DNA: TGCGCCAGCAGCTTGGGGCGTTCGGGAAACTATGGCTACACCTTC.

CDR3: CASNQGARGGYTF. CDR3 DNA: TGTGCCAGCAACCAGGGGGCTAGGGGCGGCTACACCTTC. This rearrangement joins TRBV6-6 to TRBJ1-2; TRBD1 matches at 8 bases. Trimming took 7 bases from V and 8 from J; bases not matched to a gene: 9. This CDR3 is 13 amino acids long. Germline values: CDR1 MNHNY, CDR2 SVGAGI (reference sequence).

This clone was observed a single time. In DNA form, the CDR3 reads TGCGCCAGCAGCCAAGCTAGGGGCGACGAGCAGTACTTC. Translating gives CASSQARGDEQYF. This chain connects TRBV4-1 to TRBJ2-7, with D possibly being TRBD1 (5 bases). This CDR3 contains 13 residues. V was trimmed by 1 base and J by 5 bases, leaving 9 bases between them. Looked up from germline, CDR1 is MGHRA and CDR2 is YSYEKL.

The chain combines TRBV5-8 with TRBJ2-5; D possibly uses TRBD1 or TRBD2 (5 bases each). The germline V gene has CDR1 SGHTS and CDR2 YDEGEE. The CDR3 consists of 13 residues. The V and J ends lost 4 bases and 4 bases respectively, with 11 bases between them. The CDR3, as DNA: TGTGCCAGCAGCCTGGGACCGGGAGAGACCCAGTACTTC. Translation gives CASSLGPGETQYF.

The chain links TRBV7-6 to TRBJ1-3; D perhaps matches TRBD1 (6 bases). The length of the CDR3 is 18 residues. CDR1 is SGHVS and CDR2 is FNYEAQ in the germline V gene. The V gene lost 5 bases and the J gene lost 0 bases, with 20 bases spanning the gap. Here the CDR3 DNA reads TGTGCCAGCAGCCCAAGTCTGCAGGGGTCCTTCTCTGGAAACACCATATATTTT. As protein: CASSPSLQGSFSGNTIYF.

The chain carries TRBV6-5 and TRBJ1-6; TRBD1 agrees at 10 bases. Germline loops: CDR1 MNHEY, CDR2 SVGAGI. There are 15 residues in the CDR3. V was clipped by 6 bases and J by 9 bases; unmatched bases: 8. CDR3 coding DNA: TGTGCCAGCAGGCCCGGGACAGGGGTAATTTCACCCCTCCACTTT. It yields the protein CASRPGTGVISPLHF.

This chain uses TRBV3-1 (or the pseudogene TRBV3-2) with TRBJ2-7, with D uncertain. The CDR3 extends over 12 amino acids. Trimming took 1 base from V and 7 from J, leaving 8 bases between them. Germline assignment: CDR1 LGHDT and CDR2 YNNKEL (reference sequence). The CDR3 DNA is TGTGCCAGCAGCCAAGTCAACGAGGAGCAGTACTTC. Translation gives CASSQVNEEQYF.